This entry is about one T cell receptor (beta chain). The entry originates in a study of blood T cell repertoires in COVID-19. At the level of the study: COVID-19 samples from acute and convalescent phases originated in the United States, Italy and Spain.

Source study methods: Amplification with reference gene primers provided the estimates of nucleated cell counts. Assay used: immunoSEQ multiplex PCR; TCRdb lists only in-frame clones, some missing. V and J calls and clone size come straight from that table; D and trimming were deduced from the DNA. The sample records 250,000 to 400,000 clones, about 91% being singletons. This clonotype originated in a woman aged 25 to 39 with COVID-19, enrolled during active disease. The sequenced sample was peripheral blood.

The CDR3 is CASSKGRVGAFF. The CDR3 DNA reads as TGTGCCAGCAGCAAAGGGAGGGTGGGGGCTTTCTTT. The chain recombines TRBV21-1 with TRBJ1-1. TRBV21-1 is a listed pseudogene. There are 12 residues in the CDR3.